The entry below gives a single T cell receptor beta chain sequence along with its context. The data stem from a study of blood T cell repertoires in COVID-19. About the research overall: PBMCs, B-cell-depleted T cells, or T cells were the source of the cDNA or gDNA that made up the material.

Some clones are missing from TCRdb's copy, which holds only in-frame ones; the method was immunoSEQ multiplex PCR. This sample has about 30,000 clones; over 70% occur once, and the top ten carry roughly 3.1%. Seattle participants joined during active infection and were tracked over time. CDR1 SGHKS and CDR2 YYEKEE come from the germline V gene (reference sequence). V was shortened by 0 bases and J by 0 bases, with 7 bases between the two germline ends. The CDR3 totals 15 residues. The V call is TRBV5-5, the J call TRBJ1-5; maybe TRBD1 (5 bases). The source material was peripheral blood. This sequence originates from a man aged 65 to 79 with COVID-19, enrolled during active disease. The CDR3 region is CASSLEGISNQPQHF. The CDR3 DNA reads as TGTGCCAGCAGCTTGGAGGGGATTAGCAATCAGCCCCAGCATTTT.